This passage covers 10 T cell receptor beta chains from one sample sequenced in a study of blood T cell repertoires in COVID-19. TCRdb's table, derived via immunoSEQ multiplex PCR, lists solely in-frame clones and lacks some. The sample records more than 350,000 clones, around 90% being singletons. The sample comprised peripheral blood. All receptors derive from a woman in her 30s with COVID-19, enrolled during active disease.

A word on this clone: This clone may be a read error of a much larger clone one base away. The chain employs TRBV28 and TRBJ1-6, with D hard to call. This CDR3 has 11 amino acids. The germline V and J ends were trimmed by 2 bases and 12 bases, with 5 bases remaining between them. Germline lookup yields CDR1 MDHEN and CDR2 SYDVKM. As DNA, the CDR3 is TGTGCCAGCAGTTTAGGACTACCCCTCCACTTT. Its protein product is CASSLGLPLHF.

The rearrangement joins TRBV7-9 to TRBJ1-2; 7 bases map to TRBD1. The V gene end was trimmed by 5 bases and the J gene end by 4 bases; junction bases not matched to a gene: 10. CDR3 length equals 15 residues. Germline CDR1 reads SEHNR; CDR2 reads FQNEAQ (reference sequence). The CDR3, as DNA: TGTGCCAGCAGCGGGAATAGCCGGGACAGCTATGGCTACACCTTC. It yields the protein CASSGNSRDSYGYTF.

The CDR3 region is CASSYRGRGTDTQYF. The CDR3 nucleotides are TGTGCCAGCAGTTACAGGGGGCGAGGCACAGATACGCAGTATTTT. The chain employs TRBV27 and TRBJ2-3; 9 bases fit TRBD1. Germline trimming cut 4 bases from V and 1 base from J; bases unmatched to any gene: 3. The CDR3 runs 15 residues. Germline V lookup: CDR1 MNHEY, CDR2 SMNVEV (reference sequence).

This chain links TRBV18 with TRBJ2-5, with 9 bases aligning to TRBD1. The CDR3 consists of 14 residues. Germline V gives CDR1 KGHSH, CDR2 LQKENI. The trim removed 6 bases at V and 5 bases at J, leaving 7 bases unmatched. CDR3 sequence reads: CASSSTGGKETQYF. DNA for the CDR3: TGTGCCAGCTCCTCGACAGGGGGGAAGGAGACCCAGTACTTC.

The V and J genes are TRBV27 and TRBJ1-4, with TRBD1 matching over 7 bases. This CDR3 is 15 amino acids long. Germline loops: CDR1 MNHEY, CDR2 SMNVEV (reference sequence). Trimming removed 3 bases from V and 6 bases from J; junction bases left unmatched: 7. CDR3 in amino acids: CASSLAGTVDEKLFF. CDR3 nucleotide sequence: TGTGCCAGCAGTTTGGCGGGGACAGTGGATGAAAAACTGTTTTTT.

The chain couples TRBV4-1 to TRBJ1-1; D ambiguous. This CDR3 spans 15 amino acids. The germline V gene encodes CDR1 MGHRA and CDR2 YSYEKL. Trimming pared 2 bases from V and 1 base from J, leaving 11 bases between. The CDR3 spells CASSQWPASNTEAFF. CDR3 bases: TGCGCCAGCAGCCAATGGCCAGCGTCGAACACTGAAGCTTTCTTT.

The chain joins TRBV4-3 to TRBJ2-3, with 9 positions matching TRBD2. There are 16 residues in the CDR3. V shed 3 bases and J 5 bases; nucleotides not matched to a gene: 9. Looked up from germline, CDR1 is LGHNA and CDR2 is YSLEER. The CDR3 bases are TGCGCCAGCAGCCATCACCTAGCGGGGAGGGGAGATACGCAGTATTTT. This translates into CASSHHLAGRGDTQYF.

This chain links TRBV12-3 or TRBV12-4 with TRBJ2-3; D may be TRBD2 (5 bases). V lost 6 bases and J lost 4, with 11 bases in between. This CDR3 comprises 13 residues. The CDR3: CASRTIGADTQYF. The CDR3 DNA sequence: TGTGCCAGCAGAACCATCGGGGCAGATACGCAGTATTTT.

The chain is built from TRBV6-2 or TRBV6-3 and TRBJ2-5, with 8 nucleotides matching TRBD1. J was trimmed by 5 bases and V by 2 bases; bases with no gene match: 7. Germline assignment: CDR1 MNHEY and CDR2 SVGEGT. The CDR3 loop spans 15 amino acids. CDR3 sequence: CASSYRGRGQETQYF. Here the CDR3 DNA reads TGTGCCAGCAGTTACCGGGGCAGGGGGCAGGAGACCCAGTACTTC.

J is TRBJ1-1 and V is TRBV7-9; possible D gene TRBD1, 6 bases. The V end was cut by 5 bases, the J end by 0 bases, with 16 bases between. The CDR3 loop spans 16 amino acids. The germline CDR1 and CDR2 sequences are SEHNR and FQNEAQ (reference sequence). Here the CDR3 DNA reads TGTGCCAGCAGCCCTCCGGACAGACCCATGAACACTGAAGCTTTCTTT. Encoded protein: CASSPPDRPMNTEAFF. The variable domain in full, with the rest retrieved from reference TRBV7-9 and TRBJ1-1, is DTGVSQNPRHKITKRGQNVTFRCDPISEHNRLYWYRQTLGQGPEFLTYFQNEAQLEKSRLLSDRFSAERPKGSFSTLEIQRTEQGDSAMYLCASSPPDRPMNTEAFFGQGTRLTVV.